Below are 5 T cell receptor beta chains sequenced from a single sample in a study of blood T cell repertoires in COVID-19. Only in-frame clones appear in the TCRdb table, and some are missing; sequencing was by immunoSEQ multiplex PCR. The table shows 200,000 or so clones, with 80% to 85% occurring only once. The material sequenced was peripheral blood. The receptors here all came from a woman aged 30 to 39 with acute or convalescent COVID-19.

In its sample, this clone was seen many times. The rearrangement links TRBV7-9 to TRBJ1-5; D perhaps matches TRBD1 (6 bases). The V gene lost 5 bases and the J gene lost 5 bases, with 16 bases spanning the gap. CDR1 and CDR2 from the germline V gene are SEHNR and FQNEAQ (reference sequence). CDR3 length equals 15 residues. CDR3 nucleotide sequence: TGTGCCAGCAGCCCTACAGGGCTTGTTCATCAGCCCCAGCATTTT. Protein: CASSPTGLVHQPQHF. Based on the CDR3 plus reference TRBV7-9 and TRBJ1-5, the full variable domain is DTGVSQNPRHKITKRGQNVTFRCDPISEHNRLYWYRQTLGQGPEFLTYFQNEAQLEKSRLLSDRFSAERPKGSFSTLEIQRTEQGDSAMYLCASSPTGLVHQPQHFGDGTRLSIL.

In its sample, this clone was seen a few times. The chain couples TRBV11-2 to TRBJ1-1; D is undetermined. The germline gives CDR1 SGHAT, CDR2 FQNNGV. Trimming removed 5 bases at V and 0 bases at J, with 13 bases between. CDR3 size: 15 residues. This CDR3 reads CASSQGRRMNTEAFF. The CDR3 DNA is TGTGCCAGCAGCCAAGGCAGGCGAATGAACACTGAAGCTTTCTTT.

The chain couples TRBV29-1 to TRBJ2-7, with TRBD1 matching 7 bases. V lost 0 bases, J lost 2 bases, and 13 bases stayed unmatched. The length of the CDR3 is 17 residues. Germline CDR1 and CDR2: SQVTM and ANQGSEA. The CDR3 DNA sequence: TGCAGCGTTGAAGACCCTAATAACCGGGACAGTACCTACGAGCAGTACTTC. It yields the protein CSVEDPNNRDSTYEQYF.

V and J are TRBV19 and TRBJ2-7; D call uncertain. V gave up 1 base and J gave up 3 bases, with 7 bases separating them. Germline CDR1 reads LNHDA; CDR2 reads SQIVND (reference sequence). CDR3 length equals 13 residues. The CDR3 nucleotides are TGTGCCAGTAGTATAGGTGCAGGCTACGAGCAGTACTTC. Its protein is CASSIGAGYEQYF.

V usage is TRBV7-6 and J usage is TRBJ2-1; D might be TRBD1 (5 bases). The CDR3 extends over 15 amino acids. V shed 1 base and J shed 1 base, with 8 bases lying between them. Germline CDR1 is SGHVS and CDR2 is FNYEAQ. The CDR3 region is CASSLEQASYNEQFF. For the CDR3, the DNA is TGTGCCAGCAGCTTAGAACAGGCTTCCTACAATGAGCAGTTCTTC.